These 15 T cell receptor beta chains were sequenced from one sample in a study of long-term antiretroviral therapy in people with HIV. A v3.0 immunoSEQ assay was performed at survey level. Measured with immunoSEQ multiplex PCR; TCRdb has only the in-frame clones, and not every one. Here the sample spans tens of thousands of clones, roughly 80% being singletons. The sequences come from unsorted PBMCs, collected 0.4 years after starting antiretroviral therapy. The receptor source for this set is a man aged 45-60 years with HIV.

This clone was detected once. The chain is built from TRBV29-1 and TRBJ1-2, with D perhaps TRBD1 (5 bases). The germline CDR1 and CDR2 sequences are SQVTM and ANQGSEA. With 4 bases removed from V and 1 base from J, the gap between germline ends came to 7 bases. The CDR3 has 12 residues. The CDR3 spells CSVVRGNYGYTF. DNA of the CDR3: TGCAGCGTTGTTAGGGGTAACTATGGCTACACCTTC.

J is TRBJ2-2 and V is TRBV29-1; maybe TRBD1 (5 bases). This CDR3 has 14 residues. The V gene's germline CDR1 is SQVTM and CDR2 ANQGSEA. V gave up 6 bases and J gave up 1 base, with 12 bases separating them. The CDR3 here is CSVKVGQNTGELFF. DNA of the CDR3: TGCAGCGTCAAAGTTGGACAGAACACCGGGGAGCTGTTTTTT.

V and J are TRBV5-4 and TRBJ1-2; 9 bases fit TRBD1. There are 14 residues in the CDR3. Germline CDR1 is SGHNT and CDR2 is YYREEE (reference sequence). The J segment lost 8 bases and the V segment lost 6 bases, leaving 11 bases of the junction unmatched. CDR3 amino acids: CASTRGGQGTGYTF. In DNA form, the CDR3 reads TGTGCCAGCACCCGGGGGGGACAGGGCACGGGCTACACCTTC.

The chain combines TRBV6-6 with TRBJ2-3; no reliable D call. The V gene's germline CDR1 is MNHNY and CDR2 SVGAGI (reference sequence). This CDR3 is built from 16 residues. Trimming stripped 7 bases from V and 6 bases from J, with 23 bases between. The CDR3 sequence: CASTELSADVVDTQYF. For the CDR3, the DNA is TGTGCCAGCACAGAACTCAGCGCGGACGTGGTGGATACGCAGTATTTT.

The genes are TRBV13 and TRBJ1-3; no clear D. Germline CDR1 is PRHDT and CDR2 is FYEKMQ (reference sequence). The CDR3 covers 15 residues. The V gene lost 2 bases and the J gene lost 0 bases, with 8 bases spanning the gap. CDR3 loop: CASSLLGSSGNTIYF. DNA for the CDR3: TGTGCCAGCAGCTTACTCGGCAGCTCTGGAAACACCATATATTTT.

The chain is built from TRBV2 and TRBJ1-4, with TRBD1 as a possible D gene (5 bases). V was pared by 3 bases and J by 8 bases, with 13 bases between. CDR3 length equals 14 residues. In germline, CDR1 is SNHLY, CDR2 FYNNEI. The CDR3 protein is CASSETVVGEKLFF. The CDR3 DNA sequence: TGTGCCAGCAGTGAGACAGTGGTTGGGGAAAAACTGTTTTTT.

The rearrangement joins TRBV9 to TRBJ1-3, with 7 bases identical to TRBD1. Per the germline V gene, CDR1 is SGDLS and CDR2 is YYNGEE. This CDR3 has 18 amino acids. Trimming at V came to 4 bases and at J to 0 bases, leaving 13 bases not matched to a gene. The CDR3 is CASSFPRQGDPSGNTIYF. In DNA form, the CDR3 reads TGTGCCAGCAGCTTCCCCAGACAGGGTGATCCCTCTGGAAACACCATATATTTT.

The chain employs TRBV7-6 and TRBJ2-2, with 7 positions matching TRBD1. V was pared by 4 bases and J by 4 bases, with 9 bases of the junction left unmatched. The CDR3 runs 16 residues. Germline V gene lookup returns CDR1 SGHVS and CDR2 FNYEAQ. The chain's CDR3 is CASSSRGSGGTGELFF. The DNA for the CDR3 is TGTGCCAGCAGCTCGAGGGGCTCAGGGGGCACCGGGGAGCTGTTTTTT.

The gene calls are TRBV7-2 and TRBJ2-1; 9 nucleotides line up with TRBD1. The CDR3 has 17 residues. After removal of 2 bases from V and 7 bases from J, the junction contained 12 bases not matched to a gene. Germline V gives CDR1 SGHTA, CDR2 FQGNSA. The CDR3 loop reads CASSLRITGQGWNEQFF. The CDR3 nucleotides read TGTGCCAGCAGCTTAAGGATCACGGGACAGGGATGGAATGAGCAGTTCTTC.

The gene calls are TRBV7-9 and TRBJ1-2, with 8 bases fitting TRBD1. The CDR3 length is 15 residues. In germline, CDR1 is SEHNR, CDR2 FQNEAQ (reference sequence). J was trimmed by 3 bases and V by 4 bases; bases with no gene match: 7. The CDR3 is CASSSLRGLDYGYTF. The CDR3 DNA is TGTGCCAGCAGCTCCCTCAGGGGGCTAGACTATGGCTACACCTTC.

V gene TRBV25-1 combines with J gene TRBJ1-2; TRBD1 matches at 12 bases. The germline gives CDR1 MGHDK, CDR2 SYGVNS. The CDR3 totals 17 residues. The V segment lost 1 base and the J segment 4 bases; nucleotides outside the gene matches: 7. The CDR3 coding sequence is TGTGCCAGCAGTGAATCGGGACAGGGGGCACTCACCTATGGCTACACCTTC. Its protein is CASSESGQGALTYGYTF.

This sequence joins TRBV12-1 and TRBJ1-2; the D call TRBD1 from the table was never checked on the DNA. TRBV12-1 is given as a pseudogene. The CDR3 spans 15 residues. CDR3 residues: CASSLTGGSNYGYTF. CDR3 DNA: TGTGCCAGCAGCTTGACAGGGGGGAGTAACTATGGCTACACCTTC.

This chain joins TRBV29-1 and TRBJ2-7; tentatively, D is TRBD1 or TRBD2 (5 bases each). There are 13 residues in the CDR3. V lost 6 bases to trimming and J lost 2 bases, with 14 bases between them. The germline V gene has CDR1 SQVTM and CDR2 ANQGSEA. The CDR3, as DNA: TGCAGCGTCACCGGGACGGTACCCTACGAGCAGTACTTC. Encoded protein: CSVTGTVPYEQYF.

V and J are TRBV11-2 and TRBJ2-7, with D perhaps TRBD2 (6 bases). There are 15 residues in the CDR3. The germline CDR1 and CDR2 sequences are SGHAT and FQNNGV. Trimming pared 1 base from V and 2 bases from J, leaving 12 bases between. The CDR3 sequence is CASSLVGAGTYEQYF. CDR3 sequence (DNA): TGTGCCAGCAGCTTAGTTGGTGCGGGGACCTACGAGCAGTACTTC.

In the case of this clone: Germline is not matched at one junction end, which may reflect a read error. Other nucleotide sequences in the sample specify the same CDR3. This chain uses TRBV4-3 with TRBJ1-5; 9 positions match TRBD1. Germline loops: CDR1 LGHNA, CDR2 YSLEER. This CDR3 contains 15 residues. Written as DNA, the CDR3 is TGCGCCAGCAGCCAAGATGGGACAGGGAATCAGCCTCAGCATTTT. This codes for CASSQDGTGNQPQHF.